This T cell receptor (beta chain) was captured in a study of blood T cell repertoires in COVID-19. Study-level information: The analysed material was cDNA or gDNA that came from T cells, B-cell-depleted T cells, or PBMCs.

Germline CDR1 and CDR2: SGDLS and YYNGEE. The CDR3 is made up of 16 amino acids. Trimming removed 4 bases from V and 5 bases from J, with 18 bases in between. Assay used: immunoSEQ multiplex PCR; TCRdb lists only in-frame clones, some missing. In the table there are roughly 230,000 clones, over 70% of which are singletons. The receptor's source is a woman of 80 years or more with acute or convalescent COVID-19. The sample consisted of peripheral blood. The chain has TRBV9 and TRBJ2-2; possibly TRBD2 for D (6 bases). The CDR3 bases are TGTGCCAGCAGCCCTCCTCGAGGAGGGTATACCGGGGAGCTGTTTTTT. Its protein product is CASSPPRGGYTGELFF.